The clone carrying this T cell receptor (beta chain) was found a few times. This entry belongs to a study of CD4 and CD8 cells across lung adenocarcinoma regions. Germline values: CDR1 LGHDT, CDR2 YNNKEL (reference sequence). CDR3 length equals 19 residues. Localized lung adenocarcinoma, a non-small cell lung cancer, affected the donors. TCRdb called the PCR reads again in MiXCR, with one record for every CDR3 protein. The sample yields some 18,000 distinct CDR3 sequences, around 50% seen once. The source of this sequence is a male donor with lung adenocarcinoma. The CD4 and CD8 labels of this study may be unreliable. Sequencing input: CD8+ T cells from the margin of a lung tumor. This chain uses TRBV3-1 with TRBJ2-1, with TRBD2 matching 14 bases. The J call may be faulty, since TRBJ2-7 better matches the DNA end. CDR3 in DNA: TGTGCCAGCAGCCCAGGGGGACGGTTGGGACTAGCGGGAGCGGGCGAGCAGTACTTC. This gives the protein CASSPGGRLGLAGAGEQYF.